Included here is one TCR beta chain sequence, with context. Its antigen remains unidentified. The junction shows a germline mismatch at one end, possibly a read error. Germline V gene lookup returns CDR1 SGHRS and CDR2 YFSETQ. CDR3 length: 12 amino acids. Assay used: immunoSEQ multiplex PCR; TCRdb lists only in-frame clones, some missing. The sample shows some 200,000 clones, about four fifths of them seen only once. The data originate from a study of cytotoxic CD8 clonotypes in ibrutinib-treated CLL. Across the whole study: Of a cohort that held 10 to 12 relapsed/refractory and fewer than 16 treatment-naive patients, 17 to 18 were IGHV unmutated.

Study outcomes and limitations: Higher circulating CD8+ T-cell counts strongly accompanied higher baseline clonality, above age-matched healthy donors.

This receptor was taken from a human donor with chronic lymphocytic leukemia. The chain is built from TRBV5-1 and TRBJ2-7; no firm D call. Sequences were derived from PBMCs, sampled after 12 months of ibrutinib treatment. This CDR3 reads CASSLVLGEEYF. For the CDR3, the DNA is TGCGCCAGCAGCTTGGTTTTGGGCGAGGAGTACTTC.